The 24 T cell receptor beta chains below all came from one sample that was sequenced in a study of T cell responses to AZD1222 COVID-19 vaccine. Clones were sequenced by immunoSEQ multiplex PCR, and TCRdb holds only the in-frame ones, with some missing. The table lists about 160,000 clones, 88% of them singletons. Sequencing was performed on peripheral blood, taken on day 0 of AZD1222 vaccination. These receptors all come from an adult in good health.

This sequence joins TRBV5-1 and TRBJ2-7, with D tentatively TRBD1 (6 bases). V was pared by 2 bases and J by 0 bases, with 12 bases between. The CDR3 consists of 15 residues. CDR1 and CDR2 from the germline V gene are SGHRS and YFSETQ. This CDR3 is CASSLTGQSSYEQYF. In nucleotides, the CDR3 is TGCGCCAGCAGCTTAACAGGGCAGAGCTCCTACGAGCAGTACTTC.

This sequence joins TRBV30 and TRBJ2-1; D possibly uses TRBD1 or TRBD2 (5 bases each). The CDR3 has 12 residues. Germline CDR1 and CDR2: GTSNPN and SVGIG (reference sequence). Trimming removed 8 bases at V and 3 bases at J, with 11 bases between. The CDR3 loop reads CAGHRGYNEQFF. The CDR3 bases are TGTGCCGGACACCGGGGCTACAATGAGCAGTTCTTC.

The J gene is TRBJ2-3, the V gene TRBV2; D is possibly TRBD2 (6 bases). The germline V and J ends were trimmed by 7 bases and 6 bases, with 17 bases remaining between them. The CDR3 spans 14 residues. The germline CDR1 and CDR2 sequences are SNHLY and FYNNEI. This CDR3 reads CASTMTSSGDTQYF. The CDR3 DNA follows: TGTGCCAGCACCATGACTAGTTCAGGTGATACGCAGTATTTT. The variable domain in full, with the rest retrieved from reference TRBV2 and TRBJ2-3, is EPEVTQTPSHQVTQMGQEVILRCVPISNHLYFYWYRQILGQKVEFLVSFYNNEISEKSEIFDDQFSVERPDGSNFTLKIRSTKLEDSAMYFCASTMTSSGDTQYFGPGTRLTVL.

This chain connects TRBV4-1 to TRBJ1-2; tentative D call: TRBD1 (6 bases). With 4 bases removed from V and 0 bases from J, the gap between germline ends came to 12 bases. The germline CDR1 and CDR2 sequences are MGHRA and YSYEKL. The CDR3 runs to 15 residues. CDR3 sequence reads: CASSPGGGANYGYTF. The CDR3 DNA reads as TGCGCCAGCAGCCCAGGAGGGGGAGCTAACTATGGCTACACCTTC.

This sequence joins TRBV19 and TRBJ1-5; TRBD1 matches at 8 bases. V gave up 6 bases and J gave up 3 bases; unmatched junction bases: 10. Per germline, CDR1 LNHDA and CDR2 SQIVND (reference sequence). The CDR3 sequence is 16 residues long. CDR3 amino acids: CASSLRSTGANQPQHF. CDR3 nucleotide sequence: TGTGCCAGTAGCCTTCGCTCGACAGGGGCCAATCAGCCCCAGCATTTT.

The chain is built from TRBV5-1 and TRBJ1-1; D may be TRBD1 (5 bases). This CDR3 contains 15 residues. The V gene lost 4 bases and the J gene lost 1 base, with 14 bases spanning the gap. Germline lookup yields CDR1 SGHRS and CDR2 YFSETQ. CDR3 protein: CASSERAGSNTEAFF. For the CDR3, the DNA is TGCGCCAGCAGCGAGCGTGCAGGGTCGAACACTGAAGCTTTCTTT.

By proportion, this clone is medium-sized (0.01 to 0.1%). V is TRBV18 and J is TRBJ1-6; maybe TRBD1 (6 bases). V lost 0 bases and J 6 bases, leaving 9 bases between the germline ends. This CDR3 contains 15 residues. Germline-derived CDR1 and CDR2 are KGHSH and LQKENI. In DNA form, the CDR3 reads TGTGCCAGCTCACCACCACAGGGACCTAATTCACCCCTCCACTTT. Protein product: CASSPPQGPNSPLHF.

The chain uses TRBV15 and TRBJ2-5, with D unclear. Germline V lookup: CDR1 LNHNV, CDR2 YYDKDF (reference sequence). V was pared by 7 bases and J by 0 bases, with 15 bases between. CDR3 size: 15 residues. Written as DNA, the CDR3 is TGTGCCACCACTACCGACGCGGAGTACCAAGAGACCCAGTACTTC. Amino acids: CATTTDAEYQETQYF.

V and J are TRBV18 and TRBJ2-1, with 14 bases fitting TRBD2. This CDR3 has 16 amino acids. Looked up from germline, CDR1 is KGHSH and CDR2 is LQKENI. After removal of 3 bases from V and 6 bases from J, the junction contained 4 bases not matched to a gene. CDR3 residues: CASSPSGLAGANEQFF. As DNA, the CDR3 is TGTGCCAGCTCACCTTCGGGACTAGCGGGAGCCAATGAGCAGTTCTTC.

CDR3 region: CASSQGQGSGEKLFF. The DNA for the CDR3 is TGTGCCAGCAGCCAAGGACAGGGAAGTGGAGAAAAACTGTTTTTT. The J gene is TRBJ1-4, the V gene TRBV14; 7 nucleotides line up with TRBD1. Trimming removed 1 base from V and 8 bases from J; junction bases left unmatched: 7. The germline V gene has CDR1 SGHDN and CDR2 FVKESK. This CDR3 has 15 amino acids.

The chain carries TRBV29-1 and TRBJ1-4; D remains ambiguous. V lost 4 bases and J lost 4, with 10 bases in between. The CDR3 consists of 13 residues. Per germline, CDR1 SQVTM and CDR2 ANQGSEA. DNA of the CDR3: TGCAGCGTTGGGGGAGGGAGTAATGAAAAACTGTTTTTT. As protein: CSVGGGSNEKLFF.

The chain joins TRBV27 to TRBJ1-2, with D perhaps TRBD1 (6 bases). CDR1 and CDR2 from the germline V gene are MNHEY and SMNVEV (reference sequence). Trimming removed 3 bases at V and 7 bases at J, with 12 bases between. The CDR3 covers 13 residues. CDR3 DNA sequence: TGTGCCAGCAGTTTGACAGGCGGAAGTGGCTACACCTTC. Protein product: CASSLTGGSGYTF.

This clone has more than one count but fewer than ten. The chain joins TRBV24-1 to TRBJ2-1; D not resolved. Per germline, CDR1 KGHDR and CDR2 SFDVKD. Between the trimmed V and J ends, which lost 3 bases and 10 bases, there was a span of 6 bases. The CDR3 has 11 residues. The CDR3 region has the DNA TGTGCCACCAGTGATGGGCGGGAGCAGTTCTTC. Amino acids: CATSDGREQFF.

This rearrangement joins TRBV5-1 to TRBJ2-7; 9 bases fit TRBD2. Unmatched junction bases numbered 5, after V lost 4 bases and J lost 0 bases. The CDR3 contains 15 residues. Germline V gene sequence: CDR1 SGHRS, CDR2 YFSETQ. CDR3 coding DNA: TGCGCCAGCAGCCCGACTAGCGGATCCTCCTACGAGCAGTACTTC. Its translation is CASSPTSGSSYEQYF.

V gene TRBV7-9 combines with J gene TRBJ1-1; D not certain. V lost 4 bases and J lost 7, with 16 bases in between. This CDR3 is built from 14 residues. The germline gives CDR1 SEHNR, CDR2 FQNEAQ (reference sequence). The CDR3 region is CASSSTLFRGEAFF. CDR3 DNA sequence: TGTGCCAGCAGCTCAACCCTCTTTAGAGGTGAAGCTTTCTTT.

The V gene is TRBV27, the J gene TRBJ1-1; D gene ambiguous. CDR1 and CDR2 (germline): MNHEY, SMNVEV (reference sequence). This CDR3 spans 15 amino acids. The V end was cut by 1 base, the J end by 5 bases, with 14 bases between. CDR3 DNA: TGTGCCAGCAGTTTATATGGCAGCGCGGGGACTGAAGCTTTCTTT. Protein: CASSLYGSAGTEAFF.

The chain is built from TRBV4-1 and TRBJ2-7, with D perhaps matching TRBD1 (6 bases). The V gene's germline CDR1 is MGHRA and CDR2 YSYEKL. V lost 2 bases and J lost 4, with 9 bases in between. CDR3 size: 13 residues. The CDR3 DNA is TGCGCCAGCAGCCAAATCACAGGGTACGAGCAGTACTTC. It specifies CASSQITGYEQYF.

The V call is TRBV11-1, the J call TRBJ2-5; D might be TRBD2 (6 bases). With 5 bases removed from V and 4 bases from J, the gap between germline ends came to 14 bases. The CDR3 is 14 residues long. Looked up from germline, CDR1 is SGHAT and CDR2 is FQDESV (reference sequence). The CDR3 is CASSTSGEPETQYF. CDR3 DNA: TGTGCCAGCAGCACCTCGGGGGAGCCAGAGACCCAGTACTTC.

The chain couples TRBV19 to TRBJ1-4; D may be TRBD1 (5 bases). Trimming shortened V by 4 bases and J by 6 bases, and 15 bases separated the two germline ends. This CDR3 is 15 amino acids long. The germline V gene encodes CDR1 LNHDA and CDR2 SQIVND (reference sequence). Written as DNA, the CDR3 is TGTGCCAGTAGTAACCAGGGCGTCCTTCATGAAAAACTGTTTTTT. This sequence encodes CASSNQGVLHEKLFF. The full variable domain, in which reference TRBV19 and TRBJ1-4 provide the parts outside the CDR3, is DGGITQSPKYLFRKEGQNVTLSCEQNLNHDAMYWYRQDPGQGLRLIYYSQIVNDFQKGDIAEGYSVSREKKESFPLTVTSAQKNPTAFYLCASSNQGVLHEKLFFGSGTQLSVL.

The CDR3 loop is CASSHSQGYCNQPQHF. CDR3 nucleotides: TGTGCCAGCAGCCATTCACAAGGGTACTGTAATCAGCCCCAGCATTTT. V and J are TRBV3-1 (or the pseudogene TRBV3-2) and TRBJ1-5; D remains unclear. V lost 3 bases and J lost 4, with 16 bases in between. Germline V gives CDR1 LGHDT, CDR2 YNNKEL (reference sequence). CDR3 size: 16 residues.

The chain couples TRBV29-1 to TRBJ1-2; D unresolved. Trimming cost V 3 bases and J 10 bases, with 15 bases left between them. This CDR3 has 12 amino acids. Germline V gene sequence: CDR1 SQVTM, CDR2 ANQGSEA. The chain's CDR3 is CSVDPDGGFYTF. The CDR3 DNA sequence: TGCAGCGTTGATCCGGACGGAGGTTTCTACACCTTC.

This sequence joins TRBV6-2 or TRBV6-3 and TRBJ2-3; D might be TRBD2 (6 bases). Germline loops: CDR1 MNHEY, CDR2 SVGEGT. The CDR3 spans 15 residues. Trimming removed 6 bases from V and 4 bases from J, with 17 bases in between. DNA of the CDR3: TGTGCCAGCAGCGACGGGAGCAGGGTCGCAGATACGCAGTATTTT. This codes for CASSDGSRVADTQYF.

This chain connects TRBV6-5 to TRBJ1-5; the D gene is possibly TRBD1 (5 bases). Germline CDR1 MNHEY, CDR2 SVGAGI. The CDR3 contains 15 residues. The V end lost 6 bases, the J end lost 4 bases, and 16 bases lay between the germline ends. In DNA form, the CDR3 reads TGTGCCAGCAGGATGGGACGTCTTATTAATCAGCCCCAGCATTTT. Translated: CASRMGRLINQPQHF.

The J gene is TRBJ1-4, the V gene TRBV21-1. TRBV21-1 is labeled a pseudogene. The CDR3 has 16 residues. CDR3 sequence reads: CASSNGLGTTNEKLFF. CDR3 DNA: TGTGCCAGCAGCAACGGGTTGGGTACGACTAATGAAAAACTGTTTTTT.